This TCR beta chain was found in a study of cytomegalovirus exposure and HLA in healthy donors. The PCR had 60 Vbeta and 13 Jbeta primers. Data came from immunoSEQ multiplex PCR; TCRdb stores just in-frame clones and leaves some out. The sample consists of fewer than 200,000 clones, roughly 82% of them appearing once. Findings and limits, study-wide: Investigators reported approximately 170 TCR beta chains as tied to cytomegalovirus. It emerged from a later analysis that several of the most significant clusters appeared to be linked to common viral pathogens.

For this clone: Its specificity is not known.

This TCR was sampled from a middle-aged man in good health and CMV-seropositive. Sequencing was carried out using PBMCs.

CDR3 protein: CASSLGTSDNRWQFF. CDR3 bases: TGCGCCAGCAGCTTGGGGACTAGCGACAACCGATGGCAGTTCTTC. The chain has TRBV5-1 and TRBJ2-1, with TRBD2 matching over 9 bases. The CDR3 runs to 15 residues. Germline-derived CDR1 and CDR2 are SGHRS and YFSETQ. V was clipped by 0 bases and J by 12 bases; unmatched bases: 10.